This passage covers 28 T cell receptor beta chains from one sample sequenced in a study of T cells in women clearing cervical HPV infection (dated by TCRdb to the late 2010s). Library creation used the immunoSEQ multiplex PCR assay. TCRdb stores this immuneACCESS table with in-frame sequences only. Part of the clones is absent; in the studies checked, under half of the shortfall reflects unresolved V genes, and no reason is known for the rest. This sample's records show 30,000 to 45,000 clones. The biggest ten clones account for around 3.5% of the sample. Sequencing input: blood buffy coat. The receptors originated from a woman aged 18-70 years with a cervical HPV16 infection that either progressed to CIN3+ or cleared (not recorded which).

With regard to this clone: Coverage ceases 3 residues before the CDR3 finishes, and the germline J gene fills in the end. The V gene is TRBV30, the J gene TRBJ1-2; no clear D gene. The CDR3 spans 10 residues. CDR1 and CDR2 (germline): GTSNPN, SVGIG (reference sequence). Incomplete CDR3 DNA: TGTGCCTGGAGAAAGGGCGGC. The encoded protein is CAWRKGG. The whole CDR3 sequence is CAWRKGGYTF.

Comments on this clone: This CDR3 is also generated by other DNA sequences in the sample. The CDR3 is CASSPQGYGYTF. The CDR3 DNA, read in part, is TGTGCCAGCAGCCCCCAGGGGTATGGC. This rearrangement joins TRBV7-2 to TRBJ1-2, with D perhaps matching TRBD1 (6 bases). The CDR3 end is not reached by the read, which stops 3 residues before it; the germline J gene fills it in. V was clipped by 5 bases and J by 5 bases, with 9 bases between them. There are 12 residues in the CDR3. The germline V gene has CDR1 SGHTA and CDR2 FQGNSA.

Worth noting for this clone: With the read ending 3 residues before the CDR3 end, the germline J gene is used to fill in that end. The rearrangement joins TRBV27 to TRBJ2-1; maybe TRBD2 (5 bases). Germline V lookup: CDR1 MNHEY, CDR2 SMNVEV (reference sequence). The CDR3 contains 14 residues. Trimming cost V 7 bases and J 9 bases, with 19 bases left between them. The CDR3: CASKEVGERSEQFF. The covered CDR3 bases are TGTGCCAGCAAAGAGGTCGGGGAGCGGAGTGAG.

Comment on this clone: Read data end 3 residues before the CDR3 end; the end is taken from the germline J gene. V and J are TRBV29-1 and TRBJ1-5; D is possibly TRBD1 (6 bases). This CDR3 spans 13 amino acids. The V gene's germline CDR1 is SQVTM and CDR2 ANQGSEA. V was pared by 4 bases and J by 4 bases, with 11 bases between. The CDR3 reads CSVGQGLNQPQHF. The sequenced part of the CDR3 DNA is TGCAGCGTTGGGCAGGGGTTAAATCAGCCC.

Worth noting for this clone: The missing CDR3 end, 3 residues past where the read stops, is filled in from the germline J gene. J is TRBJ2-3 and V is TRBV30, with D possibly being TRBD1 (6 bases). Germline-derived CDR1 and CDR2 are GTSNPN and SVGIG (reference sequence). Trimming cost V 0 bases and J 6 bases, with 16 bases left between them. The CDR3 is 15 amino acids. The CDR3 bases that were read are TGTGCCTGGAGTGTGGACAGACGAGCATTGGATACG. Protein sequence: CAWSVDRRALDT. The entire CDR3 is CAWSVDRRALDTQYF.

Notes on this clone: The read ends 3 residues early relative to the CDR3; the germline J gene fills the gap. The same CDR3 arises from other DNA sequences in this sample as well. This rearrangement joins TRBV5-1 to TRBJ2-3; no firm D call. This CDR3 spans 12 amino acids. V dropped 2 bases and J dropped 6 bases, with 7 bases sitting between them. The V gene's germline CDR1 is SGHRS and CDR2 YFSETQ. The DNA read from the CDR3 is TGCGCCAGCAGCTTAGAACGGGATACG. It translates to CASSLERDT. The whole CDR3 region reads CASSLERDTQYF. Full variable domain (outside the CDR3, taken from reference TRBV5-1 and TRBJ2-3): KAGVTQTPRYLIKTRGQQVTLSCSPISGHRSVSWYQQTPGQGLQFLFEYFSETQRNKGNFPGRFSGRQFSNSRSEMNVSTLELGDSALYLCASSLERDTQYFGPGTRLTVL.

Concerning this clone itself: The read ends 3 residues shy of where the CDR3 ends; the end is completed using the germline J gene. The genes are TRBV5-1 and TRBJ2-7; D call uncertain. The CDR3 spans 15 residues. The V end was cut by 1 base, the J end by 2 bases, with 13 bases between. Germline lookup yields CDR1 SGHRS and CDR2 YFSETQ. The CDR3 loop reads CASSLLGSEPYEQYF. Partial CDR3 DNA: TGCGCCAGCAGCTTGTTAGGGTCGGAACCCTACGAG.

Comment on this clone: With the read ending 3 residues before the CDR3 end, the germline J gene is used to fill in that end. The J gene is TRBJ1-2, the V gene TRBV19, with TRBD1 matching 7 bases. With 6 bases clipped from V and 2 bases from J, the junction kept 3 bases outside the gene matches. The V gene's germline CDR1 is LNHDA and CDR2 SQIVND (reference sequence). The CDR3 extends over 13 amino acids. The chain's CDR3 is CASSLRGNYGYTF. The CDR3 DNA, read in part, is TGTGCCAGTAGCCTCAGGGGGAACTATGGC. Full variable domain (remainder filled in from reference TRBV19 and TRBJ1-2): DGGITQSPKYLFRKEGQNVTLSCEQNLNHDAMYWYRQDPGQGLRLIYYSQIVNDFQKGDIAEGYSVSREKKESFPLTVTSAQKNPTAFYLCASSLRGNYGYTFGSGTRLTVV.

On this clone itself: Read sequence stops 3 residues before the CDR3 end, and the germline J gene provides the missing end. This sequence joins TRBV6-2 or TRBV6-3 and TRBJ1-6; D remains ambiguous. CDR1 and CDR2 from the germline V gene are MNHEY and SVGEGT. The V end lost 2 bases, the J end lost 11 bases, and 16 bases lay between the germline ends. This CDR3 comprises 15 residues. The part of the CDR3 DNA that was read is TGTGCCAGCAGTTACATCGGACTCTCGTATCCACCC. Its translation is CASSYIGLSYPP. The CDR3 reads in full as CASSYIGLSYPPLHF.

A word on this clone: The CDR3 end lies 3 residues beyond the end of the read and is filled in from the germline J gene. The chain combines TRBV28 with TRBJ2-7; no reliable D call. V was shortened by 6 bases and J by 4 bases, with 16 bases between the two germline ends. The CDR3 is 14 residues long. The germline V gene has CDR1 MDHEN and CDR2 SYDVKM. CDR3 DNA, as far as it was read: TGTGCCAGCAGCCCCCTACCCCTCATGTACGAG. Protein sequence: CASSPLPLMYE. Given in full, the CDR3 is CASSPLPLMYEQYF.

A note on this clone: The CDR3 end falls 3 residues outside the read, so it is completed with the germline J gene. V gene TRBV14 combines with J gene TRBJ1-6; TRBD1 agrees at 7 bases. CDR1 is SGHDN and CDR2 is FVKESK in the germline V gene. Germline trimming cut 2 bases from V and 6 bases from J; bases unmatched to any gene: 4. CDR3 length: 15 amino acids. The CDR3 reads CASSQTGVLNSPLHF. Partial CDR3 DNA: TGTGCCAGCAGCCAAACAGGGGTTCTTAATTCACCC.

Notes on this clone: The read finishes 3 residues shy of the CDR3 end, and the germline J gene is used to complete it. The chain has TRBV14 and TRBJ1-2; 7 bases map to TRBD1. The CDR3 consists of 18 residues. Germline CDR1 and CDR2: SGHDN and FVKESK. The DNA read from the CDR3 is TGTGCCAGCAGCCGGACAGGATTCCGGGATGTACTATCTAAGGGC. It yields the protein CASSRTGFRDVLSKG. The entire CDR3 protein reads CASSRTGFRDVLSKGYTF.

Note on this clone: The observed sequence ends 3 residues before the CDR3 terminus, with the missing tail filled in from the germline J gene. This rearrangement joins TRBV11-2 to TRBJ1-6; possibly TRBD1 for D (5 bases). Germline V gene data show CDR1 as SGHAT and CDR2 as FQNNGV. V lost 5 bases and J lost 7, with 15 bases in between. The CDR3 extends over 15 amino acids. The part of the CDR3 DNA that was read is TGTGCCAGCAGCCCTTCAACAGGCATCAATTCACCC. Translating gives CASSPSTGINSP. The CDR3 as a whole reads CASSPSTGINSPLHF.

Concerning this clone: The CDR3 end lies 3 residues beyond the end of the read and is filled in from the germline J gene. The rearrangement uses TRBV27 and TRBJ1-5, with D perhaps TRBD1 (6 bases). Germline V CDR1 and CDR2: MNHEY, SMNVEV (reference sequence). Between the trimmed V and J ends, which lost 5 bases and 4 bases, there was a span of 15 bases. This CDR3 is built from 15 residues. The CDR3 sequence: CASSPVGTTNQPQHF. Partial CDR3 DNA: TGTGCCAGCAGTCCGGTAGGGACAACTAATCAGCCC.

Worth noting for this clone: The read finishes 3 residues shy of the CDR3 end, and the germline J gene is used to complete it. The rearrangement joins TRBV6-2 or TRBV6-3 to TRBJ2-5; the match to TRBD2 covers 16 bases. Losses at the gene ends were 5 bases for V and 3 bases for J; bases not matched to a gene: 3. The CDR3 consists of 16 residues. Germline CDR1 reads MNHEY; CDR2 reads SVGEGT. The CDR3 DNA, read in part, is TGTGCCAGCAGTCGAGGGACTAGCGGGAGGGAAGAGACC. Translation gives CASSRGTSGREET. The entire CDR3 sequence reads CASSRGTSGREETQYF.

Concerning this clone: From the germline J gene comes the end of the CDR3, since the read stops 3 residues before it. This sequence joins TRBV7-6 and TRBJ2-1; 8 bases align to TRBD2. The CDR3 has 14 amino acids. Germline loops: CDR1 SGHVS, CDR2 FNYEAQ. The junction had 8 bases not matched to a gene; V was cut back by 5 bases and J by 8 bases. Incomplete CDR3 DNA: TGTGCCAGCAGCCCTAGCGGGTTGTCTGATGAG. Translated, it gives CASSPSGLSDE. In full, the CDR3 is CASSPSGLSDEQFF.

Comment on this clone: At one of its ends the junction is not consistent with the germline gene, which may arise from a read error. The read comes to an end 3 residues before the CDR3 does, leaving the germline J gene to fill in the end. J is TRBJ2-2 and V is TRBV4-2; no definite D call. This CDR3 is 18 amino acids long. CDR1 is LGHNA, CDR2 YNFKEQ, per germline. The CDR3 spells CASSQAPEPTGNTGELFF. Incomplete CDR3 DNA: TGCGCCAGCAGCCAAGCTCCGGAGCCGACGGGGAACACCGGGGAG.

Comments on this clone: The CDR3 end falls 3 residues outside the read, so it is completed with the germline J gene. This chain connects TRBV7-9 to TRBJ1-1; weak D call: TRBD1 (6 bases). The CDR3 has 15 residues. The germline gives CDR1 SEHNR, CDR2 FQNEAQ (reference sequence). Trimming removed 3 bases from V and 4 bases from J, with 15 bases in between. Here the CDR3 reads CASSLGVGGTTEAFF. The CDR3 bases that were read are TGTGCCAGCAGCTTGGGGGTAGGGGGTACCACTGAA.

Remarks on this clone: From the germline J gene comes the end of the CDR3, since the read stops 3 residues before it. The V call is TRBV4-1, the J call TRBJ2-7, with a weak D call TRBD1 (6 bases). CDR3 length: 15 residues. V shed 1 base and J shed 1 base, with 11 bases lying between them. Germline V gives CDR1 MGHRA, CDR2 YSYEKL. This chain's CDR3 is CASSQVRTASYEQYF. The part of the CDR3 DNA that was read is TGCGCCAGCAGCCAAGTGAGGACAGCTTCCTACGAG.

Remarks on this clone: The sequence runs out 3 residues before the end of the CDR3; the remainder is reconstructed from the germline J gene. The chain employs TRBV20-1 and TRBJ2-7, with TRBD2 matching 9 bases. The germline gives CDR1 DFQATT, CDR2 SNEGSKA (reference sequence). The ends lost 0 bases at V and 5 bases at J; junction bases unmatched: 5. This CDR3 has 14 residues. CDR3 DNA (partial): TGCAGTGCTAGAGAGGCGGGACTAGCCAACGAG. It encodes CSAREAGLANE. The whole CDR3 protein is CSAREAGLANEQYF.

Incomplete CDR3 DNA: TGTGCCAGCAGCACTGGGACTAGCGGGGCGGTGGGTACG. Encoded protein: CASSTGTSGAVGT. The whole CDR3 is CASSTGTSGAVGTQYF. The chain has TRBV7-6 and TRBJ2-3, with 13 bases fitting TRBD2. The read comes to an end 3 residues before the CDR3 does, leaving the germline J gene to fill in the end. V dropped 5 bases and J dropped 8; count of bases not matched to a gene: 10. The CDR3 runs to 16 residues. Germline CDR1 and CDR2: SGHVS and FNYEAQ.

In the case of this clone: Read data end 3 residues before the CDR3 end; the end is taken from the germline J gene. The chain joins TRBV28 to TRBJ2-2; D ambiguous. Trimming shortened V by 1 base and J by 5 bases, and 14 bases separated the two germline ends. The CDR3 runs 16 residues. CDR1 is MDHEN and CDR2 is SYDVKM in the germline V gene. CDR3 region: CASSLFPSEKTGELFF. The sequenced CDR3 bases are TGTGCCAGCAGTTTATTTCCCTCAGAGAAGACCGGGGAG.

Worth noting for this clone: The sequence runs out 3 residues before the end of the CDR3; the remainder is reconstructed from the germline J gene. This chain uses TRBV12-3 or TRBV12-4 with TRBJ2-1; 8 bases are a match to TRBD2. J was trimmed by 7 bases and V by 2 bases; bases with no gene match: 10. CDR3 length: 16 residues. The CDR3 loop reads CASSLSSGGARNEQFF. CDR3 DNA (partial): TGTGCCAGCAGTTTATCGTCCGGGGGGGCAAGGAATGAG.

To note about this clone: Read sequence stops 3 residues before the CDR3 end, and the germline J gene provides the missing end. The V call is TRBV7-2, the J call TRBJ1-3; 7 positions match TRBD1. This CDR3 comprises 14 residues. Trimming at V came to 1 base and at J to 3 bases, leaving 0 bases not matched to a gene. From germline, CDR1 is SGHTA and CDR2 FQGNSA. CDR3 sequence reads: CASSLGTGGNTIYF. The CDR3 bases that were read are TGTGCCAGCAGCTTAGGGACAGGTGGAAACACC.

For this clone: Coverage ceases 3 residues before the CDR3 finishes, and the germline J gene fills in the end. The rearrangement uses TRBV10-3 and TRBJ1-5; D not certain. V was clipped by 3 bases and J by 2 bases, with 14 bases between them. The CDR3 consists of 16 residues. CDR1 and CDR2 from the germline V gene are ENHRY and SYGVKD. The CDR3 loop is CAISEGPSRGNQPQHF. CDR3 DNA, as far as it was read: TGTGCCATCAGTGAAGGCCCATCGAGGGGCAATCAGCCC.

Worth noting for this clone: The CDR3 goes on 3 residues after the read ends, and that part is filled in from the germline J gene. The chain uses TRBV20-1 and TRBJ2-1; 10 bases fit TRBD2. CDR1 and CDR2 (germline): DFQATT, SNEGSKA (reference sequence). The CDR3 is 17 amino acids. The V gene end was trimmed by 0 bases and the J gene end by 6 bases; junction bases not matched to a gene: 11. The CDR3 here is CSARDGRKSGRANEQFF. The CDR3 bases that were read are TGCAGTGCTAGAGACGGAAGAAAAAGCGGGAGGGCCAATGAG.

For this clone: From the germline J gene comes the end of the CDR3, since the read stops 3 residues before it. V is TRBV7-9 and J is TRBJ1-1, with a tentative D call TRBD1 (6 bases). The germline V gene encodes CDR1 SEHNR and CDR2 FQNEAQ (reference sequence). The CDR3 extends over 14 amino acids. The V end was cut by 7 bases, the J end by 0 bases, with 12 bases between. The sequenced part of the CDR3 DNA is TGTGCCAGCACCGCGGACAGCATGAACACTGAA. As protein: CASTADSMNTE. The full CDR3 sequence reads CASTADSMNTEAFF.

To note about this clone: The CDR3 extends 3 residues past the end of the read, so its final part is completed from the germline J gene. The chain links TRBV20-1 to TRBJ2-4, with 7 bases matching TRBD2. The V segment lost 3 bases and the J segment 5 bases; nucleotides outside the gene matches: 13. CDR1 is DFQATT, CDR2 SNEGSKA, per germline (reference sequence). This CDR3 spans 16 amino acids. CDR3: CSASILGGSIQNIQYF. CDR3 DNA (partial): TGCAGTGCTAGTATCCTGGGGGGGTCAATTCAAAACATT.